A single sample is the source of the 21 T cell receptor beta chains below, sequenced in a study of identical twins. Each CDR3 protein gets one entry after TCRdb re-called the 5' RACE reads with MiXCR. The sample includes 600,000 to 800,000 distinct CDR3 sequences, approximately 22% of them seen just once. These records were also assigned to another study, of T cells expressing NK-cell markers.

Sequencing used PBMCs. Receptor source: a woman aged 18-29 years in good health.

At least ten counts were recorded for this clonotype. The chain couples TRBV3-1 to TRBJ2-1, with TRBD2 matching over 7 bases. Germline CDR1 LGHDT, CDR2 YNNKEL (reference sequence). J gave up 5 bases and V 0 bases, and 13 bases lay outside the gene matches. The CDR3 spans 18 residues. CDR3: CASSQEEGWAGAHNEQFF. The CDR3 nucleotides are TGTGCCAGCAGCCAAGAAGAGGGTTGGGCGGGAGCCCACAATGAGCAGTTCTTC.

The V and J genes are TRBV21-1 and TRBJ1-1; no check of the table's D call, TRBD1, against the DNA was made. TRBV21-1 is marked as a pseudogene. This CDR3 has 14 amino acids. DNA of the CDR3: TGTGCCAGCAGCAGGGGGGACAGGAGTCCAGAAGCTTTCTTT. It encodes CASSRGDRSPEAFF.

This clonotype was seen only a few times. V usage is TRBV20-1 and J usage is TRBJ2-1; D call uncertain. There are 13 residues in the CDR3. Germline-derived CDR1 and CDR2 are DFQATT and SNEGSKA (reference sequence). V was clipped by 3 bases and J by 5 bases, with 11 bases between them. The CDR3 protein is CSASLPSDNEQFF. The CDR3 DNA reads TGCAGTGCTAGCCTCCCCTCGGACAATGAGCAGTTCTTC.

The chain employs TRBV18 and TRBJ1-5; no clear D gene. The CDR3 has 14 residues. Trimming removed 5 bases from V and 5 bases from J, with 13 bases in between. Germline lookup yields CDR1 KGHSH and CDR2 LQKENI. CDR3 DNA sequence: TGTGCCAGCTCATCCGACGGATGGGATCAGCCCCAGCATTTT. The encoded protein is CASSSDGWDQPQHF.

V gene TRBV12-3 or TRBV12-4 combines with J gene TRBJ1-6; 9 positions match TRBD1. The CDR3 has 16 amino acids. J lost 10 bases, V lost 7 bases, and 14 bases had no gene match. The CDR3 loop is CASNVQGALSGSPLHF. CDR3 DNA: TGTGCCAGCAACGTACAGGGGGCCTTATCAGGCTCACCCCTCCACTTT.

This clonotype has a handful of counts. The chain employs TRBV6-5 and TRBJ2-5; D ambiguous. Trimming removed 5 bases from V and 5 bases from J, with 15 bases in between. The CDR3 consists of 14 residues. CDR1 and CDR2 (germline): MNHEY, SVGAGI. CDR3 amino acids: CASSNPRIGETQYF. In DNA form, the CDR3 reads TGTGCCAGCAGTAACCCCCGGATCGGGGAGACCCAGTACTTC.

Ten or more counts support this clonotype. The chain carries TRBV12-3 or TRBV12-4 and TRBJ2-5; D remains unclear. This CDR3 has 11 residues. V was cut by 3 bases and J by 4 bases, with 3 bases left in between. In DNA form, the CDR3 reads TGTGCCAGCAGTTTTTTAGAGACCCAGTACTTC. Its translation is CASSFLETQYF.

This clonotype was observed many times. J is TRBJ2-1 and V is TRBV29-1; 13 positions match TRBD2. The V gene end was trimmed by 6 bases and the J gene end by 6 bases; junction bases not matched to a gene: 8. The CDR3 sequence is 15 residues long. Germline V gene data show CDR1 as SQVTM and CDR2 as ANQGSEA. The DNA for the CDR3 is TGCAGCGTGGCAACGGGACTAGCGGGATTCAATGAGCAGTTCTTC. Translated: CSVATGLAGFNEQFF.

This chain's CDR3 is CASRTRTAKNIQYF. The DNA of the CDR3 is TGTGCCAGCCGAACCCGTACAGCCAAAAACATTCAGTACTTC. This chain joins TRBV11-2 and TRBJ2-4; no clear D. The CDR3 is 14 residues long. The germline V gene has CDR1 SGHAT and CDR2 FQNNGV. V lost 8 bases, J lost 0 bases, and 11 bases lay in between.

This clonotype appeared a few times. The CDR3 spells CSASGVPSEQYF. The CDR3 nucleotides read TGCAGTGCTAGCGGGGTCCCTTCCGAGCAGTACTTC. The V and J genes are TRBV20-1 and TRBJ2-7; a weak D match, TRBD2 (5 bases). The CDR3 has 12 residues. The germline gives CDR1 DFQATT, CDR2 SNEGSKA (reference sequence). Trimming pared 3 bases from V and 6 bases from J, leaving 12 bases between.

This clonotype was detected a few times. The rearrangement uses TRBV20-1 and TRBJ2-5; 9 nucleotides match TRBD1. This CDR3 region has 13 residues. The junction had 6 bases not matched to a gene; V was cut back by 6 bases and J by 4 bases. From germline, CDR1 is DFQATT and CDR2 SNEGSKA (reference sequence). Written as DNA, the CDR3 is TGCAGTGCCAAAAGGACAGGGGTAGAGACCCAGTACTTC. It yields the protein CSAKRTGVETQYF.

V is TRBV20-1 and J is TRBJ2-1; D is undetermined. The germline V gene has CDR1 DFQATT and CDR2 SNEGSKA (reference sequence). The V end lost 6 bases, the J end lost 10 bases, and 22 bases lay between the germline ends. This CDR3 spans 14 amino acids. The DNA of the CDR3 is TGCAGTGCAAGGAAGAAGTTGAGATATCCGGAGCAGTTCTTC. Its translation: CSARKKLRYPEQFF.

This clonotype was picked up many times. The chain has TRBV20-1 and TRBJ1-5; no definite D call. Germline CDR1 DFQATT, CDR2 SNEGSKA (reference sequence). The CDR3 is 12 residues long. Trimming removed 3 bases at V and 4 bases at J, with 7 bases between. CDR3 nucleotides: TGCAGTGCTAGGATGGGGAATCAGCCCCAGCATTTT. It is translated as CSARMGNQPQHF.

This clonotype was seen a few times. The DNA of the CDR3 is TGTGCCTCCGGGACAGACATCTCTGGGGCCAACGTCCTGACTTTC. Residues: CASGTDISGANVLTF. The gene calls are TRBV6-1 and TRBJ2-6; 7 bases line up with TRBD1. The CDR3 length is 15 residues. Germline V gene lookup returns CDR1 MNHNS and CDR2 SASEGT. After removal of 11 bases from V and 0 bases from J, the junction contained 7 bases not matched to a gene.

The table lists this clonotype with many counts. V gene TRBV10-3 combines with J gene TRBJ2-3, with 9 bases matching TRBD2. V was pared by 4 bases and J by 3 bases, with 2 bases of the junction left unmatched. Germline loops: CDR1 ENHRY, CDR2 SYGVKD. The CDR3 runs to 14 residues. Here the CDR3 DNA reads TGTGCCATCAGTGGAAGCGGGGGGACAGATACGCAGTATTTT. Translated: CAISGSGGTDTQYF.

This clonotype was counted ten times or more. V gene TRBV5-1 combines with J gene TRBJ1-2; no reliable D call. Germline values: CDR1 SGHRS, CDR2 YFSETQ. This CDR3 contains 15 residues. Deletions cut 4 bases from V and 4 bases from J, with 17 bases between. This CDR3 reads CASSPALEAFYGYTF. CDR3 bases: TGCGCCAGCAGCCCGGCTTTGGAAGCTTTCTATGGCTACACCTTC.

This clonotype was counted only a few times. DNA for the CDR3: TGCGCCAGCAGCCAAGATGAGAGGACCCCGCGGTTCTTC. Its protein product is CASSQDERTPRFF. The J gene is TRBJ2-1, the V gene TRBV4-3, with D hard to call. V lost 0 bases, J lost 15 bases, and 15 bases lay in between. The CDR3 is made up of 13 amino acids. Germline assignment: CDR1 LGHNA and CDR2 YSLEER.

This clonotype was observed many times. The chain is built from TRBV12-3 or TRBV12-4 and TRBJ1-2; 10 nucleotides agree with TRBD1. This CDR3 has 15 residues. With 6 bases clipped from V and 7 bases from J, the junction kept 11 bases outside the gene matches. The CDR3 DNA sequence: TGTGCCAGCAGCGGTCCCGGGACAGGGGCTCGTGGCTACACCTTC. It encodes CASSGPGTGARGYTF.

This clonotype was counted only a few times. The CDR3 loop is CASNFGRVYGYTF. CDR3 DNA: TGTGCCAGCAACTTTGGCAGAGTCTATGGCTACACCTTC. V is TRBV7-2 and J is TRBJ1-2; D uncertain. Trimming left V 7 bases short and J 4 bases short, with 13 bases between. CDR3 length: 13 amino acids. Germline values: CDR1 SGHTA, CDR2 FQGNSA.

This clonotype was seen more than once but under ten times. V and J are TRBV7-3 and TRBJ2-1, with D possibly TRBD2 on 6 matching bases. V gave up 5 bases and J gave up 6 bases, with 17 bases separating them. This CDR3 contains 15 residues. Germline-derived CDR1 and CDR2 are SGHTA and FQGTGA. CDR3 DNA: TGTGCCAGCAGCCGACTAGGTGGGATGTCCAATGAGCAGTTCTTC. This sequence encodes CASSRLGGMSNEQFF.

This clonotype was seen more than once but under ten times. The chain links TRBV20-1 to TRBJ1-3, with TRBD1 matching over 8 bases. The CDR3 has 14 residues. Losses at the gene ends were 5 bases for V and 4 bases for J; bases not matched to a gene: 7. The germline V gene has CDR1 DFQATT and CDR2 SNEGSKA (reference sequence). CDR3 sequence: CSARYGTGGNTIYF. For the CDR3, the DNA is TGCAGTGCTCGATATGGGACAGGAGGAAACACCATATATTTT.